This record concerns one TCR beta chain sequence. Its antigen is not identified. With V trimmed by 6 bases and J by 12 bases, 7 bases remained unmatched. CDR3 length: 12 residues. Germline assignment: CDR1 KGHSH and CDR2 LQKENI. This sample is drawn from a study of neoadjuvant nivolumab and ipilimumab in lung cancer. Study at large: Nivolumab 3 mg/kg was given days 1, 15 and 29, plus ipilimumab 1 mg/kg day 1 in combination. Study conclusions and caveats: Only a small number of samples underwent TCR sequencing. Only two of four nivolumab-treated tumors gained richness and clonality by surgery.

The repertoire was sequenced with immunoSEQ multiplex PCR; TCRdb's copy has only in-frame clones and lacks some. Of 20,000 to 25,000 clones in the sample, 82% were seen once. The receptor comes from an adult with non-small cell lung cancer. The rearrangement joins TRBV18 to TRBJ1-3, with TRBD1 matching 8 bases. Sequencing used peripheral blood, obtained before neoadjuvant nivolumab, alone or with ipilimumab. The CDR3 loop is CASSRGTGFIYF. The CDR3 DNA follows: TGTGCCAGCTCGCGAGGGACAGGATTCATATATTTT.